One and the same sample provided the 21 T cell receptor beta chains below, sequenced in a study of graft-versus-host responses after intestinal transplantation. No antigen has been assigned to these receptors. Profiling relied on immunoSEQ multiplex PCR, and the TCRdb table lists in-frame clones only, not all of them. The sample yields 95,000 to 130,000 clones, just over 90% seen once. The material sequenced was unstimulated CD4+ T cells sorted from spleen or lymph node cells, taken before intestinal transplant. Receptors originate from a human donor who received an intestinal transplant.

The CDR3 loop reads CASSLAPLAGSNTGELFF. CDR3 in DNA: TGCGCCAGCAGCTTGGCCCCATTAGCGGGATCCAACACCGGGGAGCTGTTTTTT. The rearrangement uses TRBV5-1 and TRBJ2-2; 8 bases agree with TRBD2. Looked up from germline, CDR1 is SGHRS and CDR2 is YFSETQ. The length of the CDR3 is 18 residues. With V trimmed by 0 bases and J by 2 bases, 9 bases remained unmatched.

The chain couples TRBV29-1 to TRBJ1-1; a weak D match, TRBD1 (6 bases). From germline, CDR1 is SQVTM and CDR2 ANQGSEA. Trimming took off 3 bases at V and 1 base at J, with 12 bases between the two ends. The CDR3 consists of 14 residues. CDR3 loop: CSVDPGHENTEAFF. CDR3 nucleotides: TGCAGCGTTGACCCGGGACACGAGAACACTGAAGCTTTCTTT. Together with reference TRBV29-1 and TRBJ1-1, the CDR3 gives the full variable domain: SAVISQKPSRDICQRGTSLTIQCQVDSQVTMMFWYRQQPGQSLTLIATANQGSEATYESGFVIDKFPISRPNLTFSTLTVSNMSPEDSSIYLCSVDPGHENTEAFFGQGTRLTVV.

This clone is a singleton in its sample. The chain has TRBV19 and TRBJ1-1, with D perhaps matching TRBD1 (6 bases). Trimming pared 5 bases from V and 0 bases from J, leaving 13 bases between. CDR1 and CDR2 (germline): LNHDA, SQIVND (reference sequence). This CDR3 spans 15 amino acids. CDR3 loop: CASSPAGAVNTEAFF. DNA of the CDR3: TGTGCCAGTAGTCCCGCAGGGGCGGTGAACACTGAAGCTTTCTTT.

This chain joins TRBV5-4 and TRBJ1-2; D not resolved. The CDR3 length is 12 residues. CDR1 SGHNT and CDR2 YYREEE come from the germline V gene (reference sequence). The V end was cut by 0 bases, the J end by 6 bases, with 6 bases between. CDR3: CASSLDNHGYTF. CDR3 DNA: TGTGCCAGCAGCTTGGACAACCATGGCTACACCTTC.

V and J are TRBV4-1 and TRBJ2-1, with 9 bases identical to TRBD2. Germline assignment: CDR1 MGHRA and CDR2 YSYEKL. Trimming removed 1 base from V and 8 bases from J; junction bases left unmatched: 12. The CDR3 runs 17 residues. CDR3 coding DNA: TGCGCCAGCAGCCAAGGACCGGCTGGACTAGCGTCGGATGAGCAGTTCTTC. Amino acids: CASSQGPAGLASDEQFF.

The rearrangement links TRBV11-2 to TRBJ1-1; TRBD1 matches 7 bases. The CDR3 is made up of 12 amino acids. Germline CDR1 SGHAT, CDR2 FQNNGV. V was clipped by 1 base and J by 8 bases; unmatched bases: 1. This chain's CDR3 is CASSLVDREAFF. The CDR3 DNA sequence: TGTGCCAGCAGCTTAGTGGACAGGGAAGCTTTCTTT.

V usage is TRBV5-1 and J usage is TRBJ2-7; either TRBD1 or TRBD2 may fit D (6 bases each). CDR1 is SGHRS, CDR2 YFSETQ, per germline. The V and J ends lost 4 bases and 4 bases respectively, with 15 bases between them. CDR3 length: 14 amino acids. This CDR3 reads CASSVEGHQYEQYF. The DNA for the CDR3 is TGCGCCAGCAGCGTGGAGGGACATCAGTACGAGCAGTACTTC.

The chain uses TRBV7-6 and TRBJ1-1; D is ambiguous. Trimming cost V 5 bases and J 0 bases, with 10 bases left between them. The CDR3 extends over 14 amino acids. CDR1 is SGHVS, CDR2 FNYEAQ, per germline. The CDR3, as DNA: TGTGCCAGCAGCCCGGTGGTCTTGAACACTGAAGCTTTCTTT. Residues: CASSPVVLNTEAFF.

This clone was recorded once. V gene TRBV9 combines with J gene TRBJ2-6; maybe TRBD1 (6 bases). Per germline, CDR1 SGDLS and CDR2 YYNGEE. Between the trimmed V and J ends, which lost 1 base and 0 bases, there was a span of 14 bases. The CDR3 extends over 18 amino acids. CDR3: CASSVSGVTDSGANVLTF. The CDR3 DNA is TGTGCCAGCAGCGTATCAGGGGTCACGGACTCTGGGGCCAACGTCCTGACTTTC.

The chain uses TRBV5-6 and TRBJ2-4; D may be TRBD2 (6 bases). V shed 4 bases and J shed 0 bases, with 11 bases lying between them. The CDR3 is 15 amino acids. Germline values: CDR1 SGHDT, CDR2 YYEEEE. DNA of the CDR3: TGTGCCAGCAGCCTGATGGGACTAGCCAAAAACATTCAGTACTTC. This sequence encodes CASSLMGLAKNIQYF.

A single count supports this clone. The gene calls are TRBV28 and TRBJ2-3, with 9 bases aligning to TRBD2. V trimming: 6 bases; J trimming: 6 bases; junction bases outside the gene matches: 7. CDR1 and CDR2 from the germline V gene are MDHEN and SYDVKM. This CDR3 has 14 amino acids. The CDR3 spells CASRLAGARDTQYF. DNA of the CDR3: TGTGCCAGCAGGTTAGCGGGAGCGAGGGATACGCAGTATTTT. Full variable domain (rest looked up from reference TRBV28 and TRBJ2-3): DVKVTQSSRYLVKRTGEKVFLECVQDMDHENMFWYRQDPGLGLRLIYFSYDVKMKEKGDIPEGYSVSREKKERFSLILESASTNQTSMYLCASRLAGARDTQYFGPGTRLTVL.

This chain uses TRBV21-1 with TRBJ1-1. TRBV21-1 is given as a pseudogene. This CDR3 has 17 residues. The CDR3 is CASSKMGGGSGDTEAFF. Here the CDR3 DNA reads TGTGCCAGCAGCAAAATGGGTGGGGGGAGCGGGGACACTGAAGCTTTCTTT.

The rearrangement uses TRBV2 and TRBJ2-1; perhaps TRBD2 as D (7 bases). Per the germline V gene, CDR1 is SNHLY and CDR2 is FYNNEI. CDR3 size: 15 residues. The V end was cut by 6 bases, the J end by 1 base, with 13 bases between. The CDR3 DNA is TGTGCCAGCAGAGGGGGGGAAGCGTCCTACAATGAGCAGTTCTTC. Residues: CASRGGEASYNEQFF.

The chain recombines TRBV19 with TRBJ1-5; unclear D gene. Between the trimmed V and J ends, which lost 6 bases and 9 bases, there was a span of 18 bases. The CDR3 is 14 residues long. In germline, CDR1 is LNHDA, CDR2 SQIVND (reference sequence). The CDR3 bases are TGTGCCAGTAGCCCGGCCCGGTCTTCGGGGCCCCAGCATTTT. Protein: CASSPARSSGPQHF.

This clone was recorded once. The chain employs TRBV5-7 and TRBJ2-5, with 8 bases identical to TRBD1. TRBV5-7 is labeled an ORF, and its function is uncertain. The trim removed 4 bases at V and 5 bases at J, leaving 13 bases unmatched. The CDR3 runs 16 residues. The DNA of the CDR3 is TGTGCCAGCAGCAAAAAATTAACCCGACAGGGGGAGACCCAGTACTTC. Translated, it gives CASSKKLTRQGETQYF.

This clone was recorded once. Other DNA sequences in this specimen translate into the identical CDR3. This chain uses TRBV7-2 with TRBJ2-1, with 8 bases identical to TRBD2. This CDR3 is built from 15 residues. Germline V gene sequence: CDR1 SGHTA, CDR2 FQGNSA. V shed 5 bases and J 7 bases; nucleotides not matched to a gene: 10. CDR3 region: CASSREGPGGNEQFF. In nucleotides, the CDR3 is TGTGCCAGCAGCCGCGAGGGGCCGGGGGGGAATGAGCAGTTCTTC. The full variable domain, rest sourced from reference TRBV7-2 and TRBJ2-1, is GAGVSQSPSNKVTEKGKDVELRCDPISGHTALYWYRQSLGQGLEFLIYFQGNSAPDKSGLPSDRFSAERTGGSVSTLTIQRTQQEDSAVYLCASSREGPGGNEQFFGPGTRLTVL.

This clone has just one count. J is TRBJ2-1 and V is TRBV5-1, with D possibly matching TRBD2 (6 bases). CDR1 SGHRS and CDR2 YFSETQ come from the germline V gene. The CDR3 is 16 residues long. V was clipped by 4 bases and J by 0 bases, with 14 bases between them. The CDR3 bases are TGCGCCAGCAGCGTTAGTAGCGGAAGCTCCTACAATGAGCAGTTCTTC. Its translation: CASSVSSGSSYNEQFF.

This clone was detected a few times. The CDR3 protein is CSVGYRGTEAFF. In nucleotides, the CDR3 is TGCAGCGTTGGGTACAGGGGCACTGAAGCTTTCTTT. The V gene is TRBV29-1, the J gene TRBJ1-1; 7 bases fit TRBD1. Looked up from germline, CDR1 is SQVTM and CDR2 is ANQGSEA. CDR3 size: 12 residues. The junction had 3 bases not matched to a gene; V was cut back by 4 bases and J by 4 bases. Using reference TRBV29-1 and TRBJ1-1 for the parts outside the CDR3, the full variable domain is SAVISQKPSRDICQRGTSLTIQCQVDSQVTMMFWYRQQPGQSLTLIATANQGSEATYESGFVIDKFPISRPNLTFSTLTVSNMSPEDSSIYLCSVGYRGTEAFFGQGTRLTVV.

The J gene is TRBJ2-7, the V gene TRBV7-2, with 10 bases lining up with TRBD1. From germline, CDR1 is SGHTA and CDR2 FQGNSA. CDR3 length equals 14 residues. The V segment lost 5 bases and the J segment 4 bases; nucleotides outside the gene matches: 5. The CDR3 nucleotides read TGTGCCAGCAGCCTCCGGGACAGGGGATACGAGCAGTACTTC. Amino acids: CASSLRDRGYEQYF.

V usage is TRBV19 and J usage is TRBJ1-5; maybe TRBD1 (6 bases). The CDR3 runs to 16 residues. V dropped 4 bases and J dropped 0 bases, with 13 bases sitting between them. Germline V CDR1 and CDR2: LNHDA, SQIVND (reference sequence). The chain's CDR3 is CASSRQGGNSNQPQHF. Here the CDR3 DNA reads TGTGCCAGTAGTAGGCAAGGGGGAAATAGCAATCAGCCCCAGCATTTT.

Worth noting for this clone: Different DNA sequences within this sample yield the same CDR3. The rearrangement links TRBV9 to TRBJ2-7; TRBD1 agrees at 9 bases. Germline V gene sequence: CDR1 SGDLS, CDR2 YYNGEE. The CDR3 sequence is 15 residues long. The V segment lost 3 bases and the J segment 2 bases; nucleotides outside the gene matches: 6. CDR3 protein: CASSAGTGTAYEQYF. The CDR3 DNA reads as TGTGCCAGCAGCGCTGGGACAGGGACGGCCTACGAGCAGTACTTC.